The 26 T cell receptor beta chains listed next were all sequenced from one sample in a study of shared clonotypes between healthy human individuals. Sequenced by immunoSEQ multiplex PCR; TCRdb stores in-frame clones only, minus some. The data show about a million clones, 70% to 80% seen once. The source material was memory CD4+ T cells from PBMCs. Specified subset: CD45RA-negative fraction. The source is a man younger than 30 in good health. Some clones in this sample may be carry-over from other donors' samples.

This clone was counted once. The chain recombines TRBV5-4 with TRBJ2-3, with 12 bases identical to TRBD2. The CDR3 has 17 residues. The J segment lost 0 bases and the V segment lost 2 bases, leaving 4 bases of the junction unmatched. Germline V lookup: CDR1 SGHNT, CDR2 YYREEE (reference sequence). CDR3 nucleotide sequence: TGTGCCAGCAGCTTTCTAGCGGGGGGGTCTAGCACAGATACGCAGTATTTT. Its protein product is CASSFLAGGSSTDTQYF.

The chain links TRBV6-6 to TRBJ1-4; no reliable D call. CDR1 and CDR2 (germline): MNHNY, SVGAGI (reference sequence). V was cut by 1 base and J by 0 bases, with 9 bases left in between. CDR3 length: 16 residues. CDR3 coding DNA: TGTGCCAGCAGTTACTGGGTGGGTGCAACTAATGAAAAACTGTTTTTT. Translated: CASSYWVGATNEKLFF.

V is TRBV28 and J is TRBJ2-5; D is unresolved. Germline V lookup: CDR1 MDHEN, CDR2 SYDVKM. V lost 4 bases and J 0 bases, leaving 9 bases between the germline ends. This CDR3 region has 14 residues. CDR3 sequence: CASSSRTYQETQYF. In DNA, the CDR3 is TGTGCCAGCAGTTCCAGGACCTACCAAGAGACCCAGTACTTC.

The chain recombines TRBV5-1 with TRBJ2-1, with D unresolved. The length of the CDR3 is 15 residues. Germline assignment: CDR1 SGHRS and CDR2 YFSETQ. The V end was cut by 0 bases, the J end by 2 bases, with 9 bases between. The CDR3 DNA follows: TGCGCCAGCAGCTTGGCCTTGGGGACCTACAATGAGCAGTTCTTC. It is translated as CASSLALGTYNEQFF.

The V gene is TRBV28, the J gene TRBJ2-2; 8 bases agree with TRBD1. V lost 5 bases to trimming and J lost 0 bases; unmatched junction nucleotides: 2. Looked up from germline, CDR1 is MDHEN and CDR2 is SYDVKM. The CDR3 is made up of 15 amino acids. CDR3: CASSKDRANTGELFF. As DNA, the CDR3 is TGTGCCAGCAGTAAGGACAGGGCGAACACCGGGGAGCTGTTTTTT. Full variable domain (outside the CDR3, taken from reference TRBV28 and TRBJ2-2): DVKVTQSSRYLVKRTGEKVFLECVQDMDHENMFWYRQDPGLGLRLIYFSYDVKMKEKGDIPEGYSVSREKKERFSLILESASTNQTSMYLCASSKDRANTGELFFGEGSRLTVL.

The rearrangement links TRBV9 to TRBJ2-5, with D perhaps TRBD1 or TRBD2 (7 bases each). Germline CDR1 SGDLS, CDR2 YYNGEE. V was shortened by 0 bases and J by 5 bases, with 17 bases between the two germline ends. The CDR3 has 16 amino acids. CDR3 sequence reads: CASSVGEGARWETQYF. For the CDR3, the DNA is TGTGCCAGCAGCGTAGGGGAGGGGGCGCGGTGGGAGACCCAGTACTTC. Variable domain in full (rest from reference TRBV9 and TRBJ2-5): DSGVTQTPKHLITATGQRVTLRCSPRSGDLSVYWYQQSLDQGLQFLIQYYNGEERAKGNILERFSAQQFPDLHSELNLSSLELGDSALYFCASSVGEGARWETQYFGPGTRLLVL.

The chain has TRBV4-1 and TRBJ1-4, with D uncertain. V dropped 0 bases and J dropped 8 bases, with 7 bases sitting between them. CDR3 length: 13 residues. Germline V lookup: CDR1 MGHRA, CDR2 YSYEKL. The CDR3 loop is CASSQESREKLFF. CDR3 sequence (DNA): TGCGCCAGCAGCCAAGAATCGAGGGAAAAACTGTTTTTT.

V and J are TRBV10-3 and TRBJ1-2; 9 bases are a match to TRBD1. Unmatched junction bases numbered 9, after V lost 10 bases and J lost 6 bases. Germline V gives CDR1 ENHRY, CDR2 SYGVKD. This CDR3 has 13 amino acids. In nucleotides, the CDR3 is TGTGCCACCGCCCCTACAGGGGGCAATGGCTACACCTTC. The encoded protein is CATAPTGGNGYTF.

Concerning this clone itself: The sample holds other DNA sequences that translate to the same CDR3. This sequence joins TRBV28 and TRBJ1-5, with 7 bases matching TRBD1. Germline CDR1 is MDHEN and CDR2 is SYDVKM. V lost 2 bases to trimming and J lost 3 bases; unmatched junction nucleotides: 4. The CDR3 has 15 amino acids. CDR3 amino acids: CASSLNRGTNQPQHF. CDR3 sequence (DNA): TGTGCCAGCAGTTTAAACAGGGGCACCAATCAGCCCCAGCATTTT.

The genes are TRBV2 and TRBJ1-1; D uncertain. The CDR3 extends over 16 amino acids. Looked up from germline, CDR1 is SNHLY and CDR2 is FYNNEI. Trimming shortened V by 2 bases and J by 0 bases, and 13 bases separated the two germline ends. Here the CDR3 reads CASSELGIRMNTEAFF. DNA of the CDR3: TGTGCCAGCAGTGAACTGGGTATCAGGATGAACACTGAAGCTTTCTTT.

The chain combines TRBV10-1 with TRBJ1-2; unclear D gene. Germline V gene sequence: CDR1 WNHNN, CDR2 SYGVQD (reference sequence). Trimming removed 4 bases at V and 3 bases at J, with 12 bases between. The CDR3 is 14 amino acids. Here the CDR3 reads CASSVPTPYYGYTF. Written as DNA, the CDR3 is TGCGCCAGCAGTGTCCCGACACCTTACTATGGCTACACCTTC.

CDR3 region: CASSLPLGEDTQYF. In DNA, the CDR3 is TGTGCCAGCAGTTTACCCCTGGGGGAAGATACGCAGTATTTT. This chain uses TRBV28 with TRBJ2-3, with D possibly being TRBD1 or TRBD2 (5 bases each). V lost 2 bases, J lost 5 bases, and 11 bases lay in between. Germline V gene data show CDR1 as MDHEN and CDR2 as SYDVKM. The CDR3 runs 14 residues.

The rearrangement links TRBV19 to TRBJ1-1, with D possibly being TRBD1 (6 bases). Trimming took 5 bases from V and 8 from J, leaving 15 bases between them. Germline-derived CDR1 and CDR2 are LNHDA and SQIVND (reference sequence). The CDR3 sequence is 13 residues long. CDR3 amino acids: CASSDRRGAEAFF. The CDR3 bases are TGTGCCAGTAGTGACAGGAGGGGGGCCGAAGCTTTCTTT.

This sequence joins TRBV9 and TRBJ2-3; D not resolved. The germline V gene has CDR1 SGDLS and CDR2 YYNGEE. The ends were cut back, 2 bases at V and 0 bases at J, with 19 bases in the middle. The CDR3 length is 18 residues. DNA for the CDR3: TGTGCCAGCAGCGTCCAACGAGGAGAGTTTGTTAGCACAGATACGCAGTATTTT. This codes for CASSVQRGEFVSTDTQYF.

The rearrangement links TRBV29-1 to TRBJ2-3; maybe TRBD2 (6 bases). V lost 1 base and J lost 5, with 19 bases in between. The V gene's germline CDR1 is SQVTM and CDR2 ANQGSEA. The CDR3 covers 16 residues. Here the CDR3 reads CSVEGLALGDQDTQYF. For the CDR3, the DNA is TGCAGCGTTGAAGGGCTAGCGTTAGGGGACCAAGATACGCAGTATTTT.

V usage is TRBV6-5 and J usage is TRBJ1-2; a possible D gene is TRBD1 (5 bases). The germline CDR1 and CDR2 sequences are MNHEY and SVGAGI. V dropped 6 bases and J dropped 1 base, with 15 bases sitting between them. The CDR3 extends over 15 amino acids. The CDR3 nucleotides are TGTGCCAGCAGACCCCGGGGGATTAGTAACTATGGCTACACCTTC. Translated: CASRPRGISNYGYTF.

This clone occurred once. The rearrangement joins TRBV5-1 to TRBJ2-2; a possible D gene is TRBD1 (5 bases). This CDR3 is 16 amino acids long. V shed 3 bases and J shed 1 base, with 13 bases lying between them. Germline-derived CDR1 and CDR2 are SGHRS and YFSETQ. The CDR3: CASSSVAQGNTGELFF. The CDR3 DNA is TGCGCCAGCAGCTCGGTAGCCCAGGGGAACACCGGGGAGCTGTTTTTT.

V and J are TRBV4-2 and TRBJ2-5, with D maybe TRBD2 (5 bases). Between the trimmed V and J ends, which lost 4 bases and 5 bases, there was a span of 11 bases. The CDR3 covers 13 residues. Germline V lookup: CDR1 LGHNA, CDR2 YNFKEQ. The CDR3 is CASSRHERETQYF. CDR3 coding DNA: TGTGCCAGCAGCCGTCACGAGCGGGAGACCCAGTACTTC.

V is TRBV25-1 and J is TRBJ1-3; possibly TRBD1 for D (5 bases). CDR1 is MGHDK and CDR2 is SYGVNS in the germline V gene. The CDR3 covers 15 residues. V gave up 4 bases and J gave up 7 bases, with 17 bases separating them. CDR3 in DNA: TGTGCCAGCAGTGGGGGAGGAAGGGGCTTCAACACCATATATTTT. This gives the protein CASSGGGRGFNTIYF. Together with reference TRBV25-1 and TRBJ1-3, the CDR3 gives the full variable domain: EADIYQTPRYLVIGTGKKITLECSQTMGHDKMYWYQQDPGMELHLIHYSYGVNSTEKGDLSSESTVSRIRTEHFPLTLESARPSHTSQYLCASSGGGRGFNTIYFGEGSWLTVV.

The chain carries TRBV28 and TRBJ2-3, with 7 bases identical to TRBD2. The CDR3 covers 16 residues. Trimming removed 4 bases from V and 3 bases from J; junction bases left unmatched: 10. Germline CDR1 MDHEN, CDR2 SYDVKM. The CDR3 DNA is TGTGCCAGCAGTTCCCCCGGTGGACTAGGAACAGATACGCAGTATTTT. This encodes CASSSPGGLGTDTQYF.

The chain uses TRBV9 and TRBJ1-3; 8 positions match TRBD1. Germline V lookup: CDR1 SGDLS, CDR2 YYNGEE. The CDR3 loop spans 16 amino acids. V was pared by 0 bases and J by 1 base, with 3 bases of the junction left unmatched. This CDR3 is CASSVGQGNSGNTIYF. The CDR3 DNA sequence: TGTGCCAGCAGCGTAGGACAGGGGAATTCTGGAAACACCATATATTTT.

This clone was seen a few times. V gene TRBV19 combines with J gene TRBJ2-2, with D hard to call. V shed 2 bases and J shed 1 base, with 8 bases lying between them. The CDR3 covers 15 residues. The germline V gene has CDR1 LNHDA and CDR2 SQIVND (reference sequence). The DNA of the CDR3 is TGTGCCAGTAGTATAACCCCAGGGAACACCGGGGAGCTGTTTTTT. As protein: CASSITPGNTGELFF.

The rearrangement uses TRBV7-9 and TRBJ1-2; TRBD1 is a possible D gene (6 bases). Germline V gene data show CDR1 as SEHNR and CDR2 as FQNEAQ (reference sequence). The CDR3 is 14 residues long. The V gene lost 8 bases and the J gene lost 0 bases, with 13 bases spanning the gap. CDR3 nucleotides: TGTGCCAGCGGTATAAGGGGGTCTAACTATGGCTACACCTTC. This codes for CASGIRGSNYGYTF.

This clone came up many times. The sample holds other DNA sequences that translate to the same CDR3. The chain links TRBV14 to TRBJ2-7; D unresolved. The CDR3 contains 13 residues. Germline CDR1 SGHDN, CDR2 FVKESK. V lost 4 bases, J lost 0 bases, and 7 bases lay in between. The CDR3 bases are TGTGCCAGCAGCCGAGGACCCTCCTACGAGCAGTACTTC. Translation gives CASSRGPSYEQYF. The full variable domain, rest sourced from reference TRBV14 and TRBJ2-7, is EAGVTQFPSHSVIEKGQTVTLRCDPISGHDNLYWYRRVMGKEIKFLLHFVKESKQDESGMPNNRFLAERTGGTYSTLKVQPAELEDSGVYFCASSRGPSYEQYFGPGTRLTVT.

The chain recombines TRBV6-5 with TRBJ2-3; either TRBD1 or TRBD2 may supply D (5 bases each). The CDR3 spans 14 residues. V lost 6 bases, J lost 7 bases, and 17 bases lay in between. Germline CDR1 reads MNHEY; CDR2 reads SVGAGI. CDR3 region: CASSATMGVHTQYF. The CDR3 region has the DNA TGTGCCAGCAGCGCGACCATGGGGGTACATACGCAGTATTTT.

The chain employs TRBV25-1 and TRBJ1-5; 7 bases agree with TRBD1. CDR1 is MGHDK and CDR2 is SYGVNS in the germline V gene. The length of the CDR3 is 13 residues. With 5 bases clipped from V and 6 bases from J, the junction kept 4 bases outside the gene matches. CDR3 amino acids: CASSRDRGQPQHF. CDR3 sequence (DNA): TGTGCCAGCAGTCGGGACAGAGGTCAGCCCCAGCATTTT.